Each of the 7 T cell receptor beta chains below was sequenced from the same sample in a study of shared clonotypes between healthy human individuals. Sequencing used immunoSEQ multiplex PCR; TCRdb keeps in-frame clones, though not all of them. Here the sample spans a few million clones, approximately 96% being singletons. What was sequenced was naive CD4+ T cells sorted from blood. Sample subset: CD45RA+ positively selected. These receptors were taken from a man younger than 30 in good health.

V gene TRBV6-1 combines with J gene TRBJ2-7; TRBD1 matches at 7 bases. V lost 5 bases to trimming and J lost 3 bases; unmatched junction nucleotides: 7. The CDR3 extends over 14 amino acids. Germline V gene lookup returns CDR1 MNHNS and CDR2 SASEGT. For the CDR3, the DNA is TGTGCCAGCAGTTCTCGGACAGGTGACTACGAGCAGTACTTC. Amino acids: CASSSRTGDYEQYF.

V usage is TRBV7-9 and J usage is TRBJ2-2; TRBD1 agrees at 8 bases. CDR1 is SEHNR and CDR2 is FQNEAQ in the germline V gene (reference sequence). The junction had 10 bases not matched to a gene; V was cut back by 4 bases and J by 0 bases. CDR3 length: 18 amino acids. The chain's CDR3 is CASSSLQGAYSNTGELFF. As DNA, the CDR3 is TGTGCCAGCAGCTCACTTCAGGGGGCTTATTCGAACACCGGGGAGCTGTTTTTT.

The V call is TRBV9, the J call TRBJ2-1, with TRBD2 matching over 14 bases. The CDR3 runs 16 residues. Per the germline V gene, CDR1 is SGDLS and CDR2 is YYNGEE. With V trimmed by 4 bases and J by 8 bases, 8 bases remained unmatched. This CDR3 is CASSPGGLAGAYEQFF. The CDR3 bases are TGTGCCAGCAGCCCAGGGGGACTAGCGGGGGCATATGAGCAGTTCTTC.

The gene calls are TRBV4-3 and TRBJ2-7; 9 bases align to TRBD1. With 4 bases clipped from V and 3 bases from J, the junction kept 10 bases outside the gene matches. The germline V gene encodes CDR1 LGHNA and CDR2 YSLEER. The CDR3 runs 16 residues. The CDR3: CASSRRQGESVYEQYF. As DNA, the CDR3 is TGCGCCAGCAGCCGCCGACAGGGGGAATCGGTCTACGAGCAGTACTTC.

About this clone itself: Other nucleotide sequences in the sample specify the same CDR3. The V gene is TRBV7-2, the J gene TRBJ1-5; D call uncertain. The CDR3 covers 13 residues. The V gene lost 1 base and the J gene lost 6 bases, with 7 bases spanning the gap. Germline CDR1 and CDR2: SGHTA and FQGNSA. The CDR3: CASSLVSGQPQHF. The CDR3 DNA is TGTGCCAGCAGCTTAGTATCCGGTCAGCCCCAGCATTTT.

This chain joins TRBV6-1 and TRBJ1-5, with D unclear. Germline V gene data show CDR1 as MNHNS and CDR2 as SASEGT. V lost 2 bases and J 9 bases, leaving 11 bases between the germline ends. This CDR3 spans 13 amino acids. CDR3 sequence: CASSEHRSGPQHF. The CDR3 DNA follows: TGTGCCAGCAGTGAACACCGATCCGGGCCCCAGCATTTT.

The chain carries TRBV11-2 and TRBJ2-3, with TRBD2 matching over 13 bases. This CDR3 is built from 16 residues. CDR1 and CDR2 from the germline V gene are SGHAT and FQNNGV. After removal of 0 bases from V and 6 bases from J, the junction contained 3 bases not matched to a gene. CDR3 loop: CASSLELAGGLDTQYF. The CDR3 nucleotides read TGTGCCAGCAGCTTAGAACTAGCGGGAGGGTTGGATACGCAGTATTTT.